This passage covers 21 T cell receptor beta chains from one sample sequenced in a study of response to subunit inactivated influenza vaccine (dated by TCRdb to between 2017 and 2018). Library prep was done by RT-PCR. TCRdb lists the instrument as Illumina HiSeq 2500. Using fastp at Q25 and MiXCR, TCRdb reprocessed the public reads and kept productive beta chains. Entries that share a CDR3 protein sequence are merged under the most common genes and DNA. A total of around 520,000 distinct CDR3 sequences appear in this sample, roughly 27% of them only once. The ten largest clones capture 1.5% to 2% of the sample. The starting material was CD4+ T cells sorted from PBMCs, obtained about 5 days after vaccination. The receptors originated from a man aged 50-59 years who received an inactivated influenza vaccine. Donor details come from another sample of the same person, matched by shared clones.

This clonotype has more than one count but fewer than ten. The rearrangement uses TRBV7-2 and TRBJ1-5, with D possibly being TRBD1 (6 bases). This CDR3 spans 14 amino acids. Germline lookup yields CDR1 SGHTA and CDR2 FQGNSA. Trimming took 1 base from V and 7 from J, leaving 11 bases between them. In nucleotides, the CDR3 is TGTGCCAGCAGCTTAGGGGGGGCTCGCCAGCCCCAGCATTTT. Its protein product is CASSLGGARQPQHF.

The V gene is TRBV7-2, the J gene TRBJ2-5; a possible D gene is TRBD2 (7 bases). The V end was cut by 6 bases, the J end by 4 bases, with 12 bases between. This CDR3 has 13 residues. From germline, CDR1 is SGHTA and CDR2 FQGNSA. This CDR3 reads CASRLGGGETQYF. The CDR3, as DNA: TGTGCCAGCAGGTTGGGAGGGGGAGAGACCCAGTACTTC.

This clonotype was seen a few times. This rearrangement joins TRBV2 to TRBJ2-2; 7 bases match TRBD1. Germline loops: CDR1 SNHLY, CDR2 FYNNEI. This CDR3 comprises 15 residues. The ends lost 6 bases at V and 3 bases at J; junction bases unmatched: 7. CDR3 protein: CASRNRDSHTGELFF. In DNA form, the CDR3 reads TGTGCCAGCAGAAACAGGGACAGTCACACCGGGGAGCTGTTTTTT.

V gene TRBV11-3 combines with J gene TRBJ2-6; D unresolved. Germline assignment: CDR1 SGHNT and CDR2 YENEEA. This CDR3 has 16 residues. V was trimmed by 4 bases and J by 0 bases, leaving 10 bases between them. CDR3 sequence reads: CASSSRSRSGANVLTF. CDR3 in DNA: TGTGCCAGCAGCTCTCGTTCCCGCTCTGGGGCCAACGTCCTGACTTTC.

This clonotype was found a few times. The chain uses TRBV5-1 and TRBJ2-1, with 13 positions matching TRBD2. The CDR3 contains 15 residues. Trimming removed 9 bases from V and 7 bases from J; junction bases left unmatched: 10. Germline loops: CDR1 SGHRS, CDR2 YFSETQ. CDR3 sequence (DNA): TGCGCCACTCGGACTAGCGGGAGCGAATGGAATGAGCAGTTCTTC. This encodes CATRTSGSEWNEQFF.

This clonotype was seen a few times. This chain joins TRBV20-1 and TRBJ2-2; 7 bases fit TRBD1. Trimming at V came to 6 bases and at J to 7 bases, leaving 8 bases not matched to a gene. Germline lookup yields CDR1 DFQATT and CDR2 SNEGSKA (reference sequence). CDR3 length equals 13 residues. In DNA, the CDR3 is TGCAGTGCGAGGACAGGCGGGTTCGGGGAGCTGTTTTTT. This gives the protein CSARTGGFGELFF.

On this clonotype: The germline gene is not matched at one end of the junction; a read error may be the cause. The gene calls are TRBV9 and TRBJ2-2; D remains unclear. The CDR3 extends over 16 amino acids. Germline-derived CDR1 and CDR2 are SGDLS and YYNGEE. The CDR3 nucleotides are TGTACCAGCAGCGTAGATTTGAGACGCAGCACCGGGGAGCTGTTTTTT. Its protein product is CTSSVDLRRSTGELFF. Full variable domain (remainder filled in from reference TRBV9 and TRBJ2-2): DSGVTQTPKHLITATGQRVTLRCSPRSGDLSVYWYQQSLDQGLQFLIQYYNGEERAKGNILERFSAQQFPDLHSELNLSSLELGDSALYFCTSSVDLRRSTGELFFGEGSRLTVL.

This clonotype has just a few counts. V gene TRBV6-2 or TRBV6-3 combines with J gene TRBJ2-3, with unresolved D. Trimming took 2 bases from V and 2 from J, leaving 11 bases between them. Germline values: CDR1 MNHEY, CDR2 SVGEGT. The CDR3 extends over 15 amino acids. The CDR3 sequence: CASSYGFGVTDTQYF. In DNA form, the CDR3 reads TGTGCCAGCAGTTACGGTTTTGGGGTCACAGATACGCAGTATTTT.

This clonotype was recorded a few times. The chain couples TRBV25-1 to TRBJ2-1; TRBD2 matches at 13 bases. Germline CDR1 reads MGHDK; CDR2 reads SYGVNS. The CDR3 totals 16 residues. V lost 8 bases to trimming and J lost 11 bases; unmatched junction nucleotides: 15. This chain's CDR3 is CASAQSQTSGGRQQFF. The CDR3 DNA reads TGTGCCAGCGCTCAAAGCCAGACTAGCGGGGGGAGGCAGCAGTTCTTC.

The chain couples TRBV19 to TRBJ2-4; 7 bases are shared with TRBD1. V dropped 7 bases and J dropped 6; count of bases not matched to a gene: 9. Germline CDR1 and CDR2: LNHDA and SQIVND (reference sequence). The CDR3 has 14 residues. The CDR3 is CASTRGGVGNIQYF. DNA of the CDR3: TGTGCCAGTACCAGAGGGGGCGTGGGAAACATTCAGTACTTC. Full variable domain (missing parts from reference TRBV19 and TRBJ2-4): DGGITQSPKYLFRKEGQNVTLSCEQNLNHDAMYWYRQDPGQGLRLIYYSQIVNDFQKGDIAEGYSVSREKKESFPLTVTSAQKNPTAFYLCASTRGGVGNIQYFGAGTRLSVL.

This chain links TRBV4-3 with TRBJ1-1, with TRBD1 matching 9 bases. J was trimmed by 2 bases and V by 6 bases; bases with no gene match: 16. The CDR3 has 18 residues. Germline CDR1 LGHNA, CDR2 YSLEER. The CDR3 spells CASSLRAGTGTGNTEAFF. CDR3 nucleotides: TGCGCCAGCAGTCTCCGGGCCGGGACAGGGACGGGCAACACTGAAGCTTTCTTT.

This clonotype showed up many times. This chain links TRBV7-2 with TRBJ2-3; TRBD2 matches 13 bases. The CDR3 is 15 residues long. After removal of 4 bases from V and 6 bases from J, the junction contained 4 bases not matched to a gene. Per germline, CDR1 SGHTA and CDR2 FQGNSA. The CDR3 sequence: CASSSGLAGVDTQYF. The CDR3 region has the DNA TGTGCCAGCAGCTCCGGACTAGCGGGAGTGGATACGCAGTATTTT. Full variable domain (remainder filled in from reference TRBV7-2 and TRBJ2-3): GAGVSQSPSNKVTEKGKDVELRCDPISGHTALYWYRQSLGQGLEFLIYFQGNSAPDKSGLPSDRFSAERTGGSVSTLTIQRTQQEDSAVYLCASSSGLAGVDTQYFGPGTRLTVL.

The chain combines TRBV6-1 with TRBJ1-6; D remains ambiguous. CDR3 length equals 14 residues. From germline, CDR1 is MNHNS and CDR2 SASEGT. Trimming shortened V by 3 bases and J by 5 bases, and 8 bases separated the two germline ends. CDR3 DNA sequence: TGTGCCAGCAGTGATATGGGGAATAATTCACCCCTCCACTTT. Amino acids: CASSDMGNNSPLHF.

V and J are TRBV6-2 or TRBV6-3 and TRBJ2-1; D not certain. The germline V gene has CDR1 MNHEY and CDR2 SVGEGT. The CDR3 runs 17 residues. Trimming took off 4 bases at V and 1 base at J, with 17 bases between the two ends. Here the CDR3 DNA reads TGTGCCAGCAGTTTCTCTAAAACAGCACCATCCTACAATGAGCAGTTCTTC. Protein product: CASSFSKTAPSYNEQFF.

This clonotype turned up a few times. The gene calls are TRBV6-2 or TRBV6-3 and TRBJ2-7; possible D gene TRBD1, 6 bases. The V end was cut by 5 bases, the J end by 2 bases, with 13 bases between. Germline V lookup: CDR1 MNHEY, CDR2 SVGEGT. CDR3 length: 14 residues. As DNA, the CDR3 is TGTGCCAGCAGTCCCCTGACAGGAGCCTACGAGCAGTACTTC. This encodes CASSPLTGAYEQYF.

A remark on this clonotype: A much larger clonotype is one base distant, so this may be a read error. The chain links TRBV11-2 to TRBJ2-5, with no clear D. CDR1 and CDR2 from the germline V gene are SGHAT and FQNNGV. The V end was cut by 3 bases, the J end by 0 bases, with 5 bases between. This CDR3 comprises 13 residues. CDR3 nucleotides: TGTGCCAGCAGCTTCGACTACCAAGAGACCCAGTACTTC. It encodes CASSFDYQETQYF.

This clonotype was seen more than once but under ten times. The V gene is TRBV12-3 or TRBV12-4, the J gene TRBJ1-4; D gene ambiguous. V lost 3 bases, J lost 8 bases, and 16 bases lay in between. The CDR3 has 15 residues. CDR3 nucleotides: TGTGCCAGCAGTTTGTCCGGCCCTCGGAGCGAAAAACTGTTTTTT. It encodes CASSLSGPRSEKLFF.

This chain links TRBV20-1 with TRBJ2-5; D possibly corresponds to TRBD2 (6 bases). Germline V gene lookup returns CDR1 DFQATT and CDR2 SNEGSKA (reference sequence). The CDR3 runs 13 residues. The ends were cut back, 3 bases at V and 5 bases at J, with 13 bases in the middle. Written as DNA, the CDR3 is TGCAGTGCTAGTACGGGCGGGGAGGAGACCCAGTACTTC. This sequence encodes CSASTGGEETQYF.

The rearrangement joins TRBV11-1 to TRBJ1-1; the D gene is possibly TRBD1 (5 bases). V was trimmed by 2 bases and J by 1 base, leaving 20 bases between them. The length of the CDR3 is 18 residues. The germline V gene encodes CDR1 SGHAT and CDR2 FQDESV (reference sequence). The CDR3 DNA reads TGTGCCAGCAGCTTACCTCCGTGGCAGGGAAAAGCGAACACTGAAGCTTTCTTT. Protein sequence: CASSLPPWQGKANTEAFF. Together with reference TRBV11-1 and TRBJ1-1, the CDR3 gives the full variable domain: EAEVAQSPRYKITEKSQAVAFWCDPISGHATLYWYRQILGQGPELLVQFQDESVVDDSQLPKDRFSAERLKGVDSTLKIQPAELGDSAMYLCASSLPPWQGKANTEAFFGQGTRLTVV.

This chain links TRBV12-3 or TRBV12-4 with TRBJ1-5; D not resolved. The CDR3 is 12 amino acids. V shed 6 bases and J shed 9 bases, with 12 bases lying between them. CDR3 nucleotide sequence: TGTGCCAGCAGCACCACCTATCGGCCCCAGCATTTT. It is translated as CASSTTYRPQHF.

This rearrangement joins TRBV7-2 to TRBJ2-7, with 8 positions matching TRBD1. V shed 1 base and J 1 base; nucleotides not matched to a gene: 6. CDR1 is SGHTA, CDR2 FQGNSA, per germline. This CDR3 is 16 amino acids long. The CDR3: CASSLGPTGVSYEQYF. CDR3 nucleotides: TGTGCCAGCAGCTTAGGCCCGACAGGGGTATCCTACGAGCAGTACTTC.